The rows below give T cell receptor beta chains drawn from one sample of a study of T cell repertoires in cytomegalovirus infection. TCRdb fed the reads into MiXCR, producing one record per CDR3 protein. The table has roughly 500,000 distinct CDR3 sequences, around 10% seen once. The sequencing sample was made of PBMCs. The receptors come from a human donor in good health (CMV status not recorded). Some clones in this sample may be carry-over from other donors' samples. Each CDR3 is given with its conserved first and last residue. A D gene is named only where the DNA matches it firmly. Clone size is not always given. Where it is, it says once, few, many or a class for expanded clones.

J: TRBJ2-5
D: TRBD2
size: many
V: TRBV28
DNA: TGTGCCAGCAGTCCGCGGACTAGCGGGAGCGCTAAGACCCAGTACTTC
CDR3: CASSPRTSGSAKTQYF

J: TRBJ2-5
D: .
size: many
V: TRBV19
DNA: TGTGCCACTAAACTCCGGGCTTTCCAAGAGACCCAGTACTTC
CDR3: CATKLRAFQETQYF

J: TRBJ1-2
D: .
size: many
V: TRBV5-1
DNA: TGCGCCAGCAGCAATTCTAGCAATACCGGCTATGGCTACACCTTC
CDR3: CASSNSSNTGYGYTF

J: TRBJ2-5
D: TRBD1
size: many
V: TRBV12-3/TRBV12-4
DNA: TGTGCCAGCAGCGACAGGGCCCAAGAGACCCAGTACTTC
CDR3: CASSDRAQETQYF

J: TRBJ2-5
D: TRBD2
size: .
V: TRBV12-3/TRBV12-4
DNA: TGTGCCAGCAGTTTATCGGGAGGGCTCAGGGAGACCCAGTACTTC
CDR3: CASSLSGGLRETQYF

J: TRBJ1-4
D: .
size: many
V: TRBV7-9
DNA: TGTGCCAGCAGCTTAAATATGCAGGGAGGTGAAAAACTGTTTTTT
CDR3: CASSLNMQGGEKLFF

J: TRBJ2-3
D: .
size: many
V: TRBV6-5
DNA: TGTGCCAGCAGTTACTCCTGGGCAGATACGCAGTATTTT
CDR3: CASSYSWADTQYF

J: TRBJ1-6
D: .
size: .
V: TRBV4-2
DNA: TGTGCCAGCAGCTCCCGCCCGGACGAGTATAATTCACCCCTCCACTTT
CDR3: CASSSRPDEYNSPLHF

J: TRBJ2-5
D: .
size: many
V: TRBV7-6
DNA: TGTGCCAGCAGCCCTTACTTCGGAGAGACCCAGTACTTC
CDR3: CASSPYFGETQYF

J: TRBJ2-7
D: TRBD2
size: few
V: TRBV29-1
DNA: TGCAGCGTGTCGGGACTAGCGGGAGAGTACGAGCAGTACTTC
CDR3: CSVSGLAGEYEQYF

J: TRBJ2-1
D: TRBD2
size: .
V: TRBV5-1
DNA: TGCGCCAGCAGCCTGACTAGCGGGAGGTTTAGGGAGCAGTTCTTC
CDR3: CASSLTSGRFREQFF

J: TRBJ2-3
D: .
size: .
V: TRBV5-3
DNA: TGTGCCAGAAAGGGCAGGGCAGATACGCAGTATTTT
CDR3: CARKGRADTQYF

J: TRBJ1-2
D: .
size: many
V: TRBV14
DNA: TGTGCCAGCAGCCAAGATGAACGTTATGGCTACACCTTC
CDR3: CASSQDERYGYTF

J: TRBJ2-3
D: TRBD2
size: few
V: TRBV3-1
DNA: TGTGCCAGCAGCCGTAACCCAGCGGGGGGGTCCACAGATACGCAGTATTTT
CDR3: CASSRNPAGGSTDTQYF

J: TRBJ1-3
D: .
size: many
V: TRBV24-1
DNA: TGTGCCACCAGTGCTGGGACCTCTGGAAACACCATATATTTT
CDR3: CATSAGTSGNTIYF

J: TRBJ1-1
D: .
size: .
V: TRBV2
DNA: TGTGCCAGCACGACAGAGTCCTGGACCACTGAAGCTTTCTTT
CDR3: CASTTESWTTEAFF

J: TRBJ2-5
D: .
size: many
V: TRBV14
DNA: TGTGCCAGCAGCCAAACTGCAGAGACCCAGTACTTC
CDR3: CASSQTAETQYF

J: TRBJ1-1
D: .
size: .
V: TRBV19
DNA: TGTGCCAGTAGTATAGCAGGGCGGAGCACTGAAGCTTTCTTT
CDR3: CASSIAGRSTEAFF

J: TRBJ2-1
D: TRBD1
size: .
V: TRBV9
DNA: TGTGCCAGCAGCGCCGAACAGGGGGCGAGGCAGTTCTTC
CDR3: CASSAEQGARQFF

J: TRBJ2-2
D: TRBD2
size: many
V: TRBV27
DNA: TGTGCCAGCAGCCGGACTAGCGGAACCGGGGAGCTGTTTTTT
CDR3: CASSRTSGTGELFF

J: TRBJ2-1
D: .
size: .
V: TRBV4-2
DNA: TGTGCCAGCAGCCAACCTAGCAATGTCTACAATGAGCAGTTCTTC
CDR3: CASSQPSNVYNEQFF

J: TRBJ1-5
D: .
size: many
V: TRBV19
DNA: TGTGCCAGTAGTATGCAGAGGGATCAGCCCCAGCATTTT
CDR3: CASSMQRDQPQHF

J: TRBJ2-2
D: TRBD1
size: .
V: TRBV7-9
DNA: TGTGCCAGCAGCTTGGGACAGGGGGGCGCCGGGGAGCTGTTTTTT
CDR3: CASSLGQGGAGELFF

J: TRBJ1-1
D: .
size: many
V: TRBV12-3/TRBV12-4
DNA: TGTGCCAGCAGTTTGGGTCTTGTGAACACTGAAGCTTTCTTT
CDR3: CASSLGLVNTEAFF

J: TRBJ1-5
D: .
size: many
V: TRBV27
DNA: TGTGCCAGCAGCCCGATCCCGGCACCTTATAGCAATCAGCCCCAGCATTTT
CDR3: CASSPIPAPYSNQPQHF

J: TRBJ2-7
D: .
size: many
V: TRBV5-6
DNA: TGTGCCAGCAGCGGCGGGGACAGTTCTTTCTACGAGCAGTACTTC
CDR3: CASSGGDSSFYEQYF

J: TRBJ1-4
D: .
size: many
V: TRBV27
DNA: TGTGCCAGCAGTCATCGGGCAAACCAGGGTAATGAAAAACTGTTTTTT
CDR3: CASSHRANQGNEKLFF

J: TRBJ2-7
D: .
size: .
V: TRBV29-1
DNA: TGCAGCGGTCAGGCGGAATCCTACGAGCAGTACTTC
CDR3: CSGQAESYEQYF

J: TRBJ1-6
D: .
size: many
V: TRBV6-1
DNA: TGTGCCAGCAGCCTGGGGCAGGACCTCCACTTT
CDR3: CASSLGQDLHF

J: TRBJ2-3
D: TRBD2
size: many
V: TRBV11-2
DNA: TGTGCCAGCAGCTTAGCGGGGGGGCTTGGAGATACGCAGTATTTT
CDR3: CASSLAGGLGDTQYF

J: TRBJ2-4
D: .
size: few
V: TRBV30
DNA: TGTGCCTGGAGTGTTAGCGGCGGCCTTGGCATTCAGTACTTC
CDR3: CAWSVSGGLGIQYF

J: TRBJ2-1
D: .
size: few
V: TRBV6-5
DNA: TGTGCCAGCAGTTACTCCCCGAGGGCCTTATACAATGAGCAGTTCTTC
CDR3: CASSYSPRALYNEQFF

J: TRBJ1-1
D: .
size: .
V: TRBV3-1
DNA: TGTGCCAGCAGCCCCTCCATAGGAGTCACTGAAGCTTTCTTT
CDR3: CASSPSIGVTEAFF

J: TRBJ2-4
D: .
size: .
V: TRBV28
DNA: TGTGCCAGCAGTTTTGCGGGGCAAGCAAAAAACATTCAGTACTTC
CDR3: CASSFAGQAKNIQYF

J: TRBJ2-5
D: .
size: many
V: TRBV11-2
DNA: TGTGCCAGCAGCCCCCGGGCAGGGCGCCAAGAGACCCAGTACTTC
CDR3: CASSPRAGRQETQYF

J: TRBJ2-3
D: .
size: many
V: TRBV7-2
DNA: TGTGCCAGCGGCGCCTATCGGACAGATACGCAGTATTTT
CDR3: CASGAYRTDTQYF

J: TRBJ1-2
D: .
size: .
V: TRBV19
DNA: TGTGCCAGTAGTCCCCGAGGGCTTAACTATGGCTACACCTTC
CDR3: CASSPRGLNYGYTF

J: TRBJ1-6
D: .
size: many
V: TRBV14
DNA: TGTGCCAGCAGCCATCACGCGGGTGCCCTCTACGAAACCTCACCCCTCCACTTT
CDR3: CASSHHAGALYETSPLHF

J: TRBJ2-3
D: .
size: .
V: TRBV29-1
DNA: TGCAGCGTTGAGCATCTCGGGGATACGCAGTATTTT
CDR3: CSVEHLGDTQYF

J: TRBJ1-1
D: TRBD1
size: .
V: TRBV29-1
DNA: TGCAGCGTCTACAGGGGGCCCACTGAAGCTTTCTTT
CDR3: CSVYRGPTEAFF

J: TRBJ2-2
D: .
size: few
V: TRBV11-2
DNA: TGTGCCAGCAGCAAATGGGACACCACGAACACCGGGGAGCTGTTTTTT
CDR3: CASSKWDTTNTGELFF

J: TRBJ1-2
D: .
size: many
V: TRBV2
DNA: TGTGCCAGAGGACAGCGCCCTTCCCTTTATGGCTACACCTTC
CDR3: CARGQRPSLYGYTF

J: TRBJ1-2
D: TRBD1
size: many
V: TRBV5-6
DNA: TGTGCCAGCAGCTTACAGGGGGCGACCCTCTATGGCTACACCTTC
CDR3: CASSLQGATLYGYTF

J: TRBJ1-1
D: TRBD1
size: .
V: TRBV7-6
DNA: TGTGCCAGCAGCTCAGGGTACGGGACAGGGATGAAAACTGAAGCTTTCTTT
CDR3: CASSSGYGTGMKTEAFF

J: TRBJ2-7
D: .
size: .
V: TRBV20-1
DNA: TGCAGTGCTGACCTAATGCAGGGCTACGAGCAGTACTTC
CDR3: CSADLMQGYEQYF

J: TRBJ2-1
D: .
size: few
V: TRBV24-1
DNA: TGTGCCACCAGTGACCCCTCAAGCGATGAGCAGTTCTTC
CDR3: CATSDPSSDEQFF

J: TRBJ2-1
D: .
size: .
V: TRBV20-1
DNA: TGCAGTGCTAGAGATAGAGAGGAGCAGTTCTTC
CDR3: CSARDREEQFF

J: TRBJ1-5
D: .
size: .
V: TRBV10-2
DNA: TGCGCCACCTCTTTGGGGCAGGCTCAGGAAGGTCAGCCCCAGCATTTT
CDR3: CATSLGQAQEGQPQHF

J: TRBJ2-5
D: .
size: .
V: TRBV29-1
DNA: TGCAGCGTTGGGGCAGAGACCCAGTACTTC
CDR3: CSVGAETQYF

J: TRBJ1-1
D: TRBD1
size: many
V: TRBV29-1
DNA: TGCAGCGTTGTGGGACAGATAAACACTGAAGCTTTCTTT
CDR3: CSVVGQINTEAFF

J: TRBJ2-1
D: .
size: .
V: TRBV20-1
DNA: TGCAGTGCTAGACCGGGGAACAATGAGCAGTTCTTC
CDR3: CSARPGNNEQFF

J: TRBJ2-1
D: TRBD2
size: many
V: TRBV15
DNA: TGTGCCACCTCGACTAGCATCGGTGAGCAGTTCTTC
CDR3: CATSTSIGEQFF

J: TRBJ2-1
D: TRBD2
size: .
V: TRBV6-2/TRBV6-3
DNA: TGTGCCAGCAGTCTAGGTGGCGCGGGGGGGTTCAATGAGCAGTTCTTC
CDR3: CASSLGGAGGFNEQFF

J: TRBJ1-1
D: .
size: many
V: TRBV28
DNA: TGTGCCAGCAGTTTCGTGTACGGGCCTGAAGCTTTGTCGGGAAAAGCTTTCTTT
CDR3: CASSFVYGPEALSGKAFF

J: TRBJ1-4
D: TRBD1
size: many
V: TRBV10-2
DNA: TGCGCCAGCAGGGGCGGGGGACAGAAGGGAAAACTGTTTTTT
CDR3: CASRGGGQKGKLFF